This passage covers 2 T cell receptor beta chains from one sample sequenced in a study of B cell selection in AIRE deficiency. Regulatory T cells were sorted as CD4+CD25hiCD127low/negative. Clones were sequenced by immunoSEQ multiplex PCR, and TCRdb holds only the in-frame ones, with some missing. The data show roughly 24,000 clones, with 80% to 95% seen just once and 1.1% held by the top ten. The sample consisted of CD4+CD25+ Tregs sorted from PBMCs. The receptors were gathered from a human donor in good health.

V and J are TRBV10-1 and TRBJ2-2; D ambiguous. Trimming took 3 bases from V and 5 from J, leaving 10 bases between them. The CDR3 is made up of 14 amino acids. The germline gives CDR1 WNHNN, CDR2 SYGVQD (reference sequence). The CDR3 reads CASSDSLKTGELFF. The CDR3 nucleotides are TGCGCCAGCAGTGACAGTTTGAAAACCGGGGAGCTGTTTTTT.

This chain joins TRBV27 and TRBJ1-4; D might be TRBD1 (6 bases). The V end was cut by 6 bases, the J end by 7 bases, with 21 bases between. CDR1 is MNHEY and CDR2 is SMNVEV in the germline V gene (reference sequence). CDR3 length: 16 residues. CDR3 loop: CASRGALTGVSEKLFF. The CDR3 DNA reads as TGTGCCAGCAGGGGAGCCCTGACAGGTGTGAGTGAAAAACTGTTTTTT.